This T cell receptor (beta chain) came from a study of CD8+ T cells in alopecia areata. Study-wide context: A 6-month off-drug phase came after tofacitinib, which had lasted 6 to 18 months. Study-level points and caveats: Especially in alopecia totalis/universalis, lesional scalp showed greater clonality than normal scalp did. Scalp samples also yield sequences from resident alphabeta T cells of normal skin.

V was pared by 7 bases and J by 2 bases, with 7 bases of the junction left unmatched. The length of the CDR3 is 15 residues. Germline CDR1 reads SGHTA; CDR2 reads FQGNSA. cDNA serving as the sequencing template came from extracted, reverse transcribed RNA. Assay used: immunoSEQ multiplex PCR; TCRdb lists only in-frame clones, some missing. The sample lists under 250,000 clones; approximately 61% were seen once. This clone has a handful of counts. Its antigen is unknown. The TCR was taken from a human donor with alopecia areata. The specimen comprised CD4+ T cells sorted from blood, sampled at week 0. The rearrangement uses TRBV7-2 and TRBJ2-1; 8 nucleotides agree with TRBD1. The CDR3 DNA is TGTGCCAGCACCCCCCAGGGGGCTACCTACAATGAGCAGTTCTTC. It yields the protein CASTPQGATYNEQFF. The full variable domain, completed using reference TRBV7-2 and TRBJ2-1, is GAGVSQSPSNKVTEKGKDVELRCDPISGHTALYWYRQSLGQGLEFLIYFQGNSAPDKSGLPSDRFSAERTGGSVSTLTIQRTQQEDSAVYLCASTPQGATYNEQFFGPGTRLTVL.